The rows below give T cell receptor beta chains drawn from one sample of a study of early T cells in non-severe SARS-CoV-2 infection. TCRdb reanalysed the 5' RACE reads using MiXCR and keeps one entry per CDR3 protein. The profile covers 45,000 to 60,000 distinct CDR3 sequences, with 7% to 10% appearing a single time and roughly 20% taken by the ten largest. The sample comprised whole blood. The receptors come from an adult who was a healthcare worker with PCR-confirmed SARS-CoV-2 infection or an uninfected control (not recorded which). CDR3s include the opening cysteine and the closing phenylalanine or tryptophan. A D gene is named only where the DNA matches it firmly. The size of a clone is reported for some rows only, either as once, few or many, or as a class for expanded clones.

d_gene,len,j_gene,abundance,v_gene,CDR3aa,CDR3nt
-,12,TRBJ1-1,-,TRBV10-2,CASSMRGEEAFF,TGCGCCAGCAGTATGAGGGGCGAGGAAGCTTTCTTT
TRBD2,14,TRBJ2-7,few,TRBV9,CASSVVGTSNEQYF,TGTGCCAGCAGCGTAGTAGGGACTAGTAACGAGCAGTACTTC
-,13,TRBJ2-1,-,TRBV5-1,CASSLGTHNEQFF,TGCGCCAGCAGCTTGGGGACCCACAATGAGCAGTTCTTC
TRBD1,13,TRBJ1-1,-,TRBV2,CASSATGLTEAFF,TGTGCCAGCAGTGCGACAGGGCTGACTGAAGCTTTCTTT
-,14,TRBJ1-5,few,TRBV10-3,CAISDRDNNQPQHF,TGTGCCATCAGTGACCGGGACAACAATCAGCCCCAGCATTTT
-,13,TRBJ1-1,-,TRBV6-1,CASSEITAAEAFF,TGTGCCAGCAGTGAAATTACAGCGGCTGAAGCTTTCTTT
TRBD1,14,TRBJ1-2,many,TRBV20-1,CSAAPGTGTGGYTF,TGCAGTGCTGCCCCCGGGACAGGGACTGGTGGCTACACCTTC
TRBD1,14,TRBJ1-1,many,TRBV7-9,CASSFTQGNGEAFF,TGTGCCAGCAGCTTCACACAGGGGAATGGTGAAGCTTTCTTT
-,15,TRBJ1-2,many,TRBV10-3,CATRPAGAQTYGYTF,TGTGCCACCAGGCCGGCAGGGGCCCAAACTTATGGCTACACCTTC
TRBD2,17,TRBJ2-5,-,TRBV4-1,CASSHGTSGGLRETQYF,TGCGCCAGCAGCCACGGGACTAGCGGGGGACTCAGAGAGACCCAGTACTTC
-,15,TRBJ1-6,many,TRBV5-1,CASSLDNFDNSPLHF,TGCGCCAGCAGCTTGGACAACTTTGACAATTCACCCCTCCACTTT
-,14,TRBJ1-2,many,TRBV6-5,CASSSFAGNYGYTF,TGTGCCAGCAGTTCTTTTGCGGGGAACTATGGCTACACCTTC
-,13,TRBJ2-5,-,TRBV9,CASSNRPGETQYF,TGTGCCAGCAGCAATCGGCCAGGGGAGACCCAGTACTTC
-,16,TRBJ2-7,-,TRBV19,CASSIQYSTISYEQYF,TGTGCCAGTAGTATCCAGTACTCAACTATCTCCTACGAGCAGTACTTC
TRBD1,12,TRBJ2-7,few,TRBV11-3,CASSLTGNEQYF,TGTGCCAGCAGCTTGACAGGGAACGAGCAGTACTTC
-,15,TRBJ2-3,few,TRBV7-3,CASSLIGGGTDTQYF,TGTGCCAGCAGCTTAATAGGGGGAGGGACAGATACGCAGTATTTT
TRBD1,15,TRBJ1-3,many,TRBV6-6,CASSYSKGQGHTIYF,TGTGCCAGCAGTTACTCGAAGGGACAGGGGCACACCATATATTTT
TRBD1,15,TRBJ1-1,few,TRBV7-9,CASSWGTGANTEAFF,TGTGCCAGCAGCTGGGGGACAGGGGCGAACACTGAAGCTTTCTTT
TRBD2,14,TRBJ2-3,many,TRBV29-1,CSVGSGTSTDTQYF,TGCAGCGTTGGAAGCGGGACTTCCACAGATACGCAGTATTTT
TRBD2,19,TRBJ2-5,few,TRBV7-9,CASSLFTGTSGGYKETQYF,TGTGCCAGCAGCTTATTCACCGGGACTAGCGGGGGGTACAAGGAGACCCAGTACTTC
TRBD1,16,TRBJ2-1,few,TRBV18,CASSRRQGKYYNEQFF,TGTGCCAGCTCCCGCCGACAGGGTAAATATTACAATGAGCAGTTCTTC
-,14,TRBJ1-1,few,TRBV3-1,CASSSPGRDTEAFF,TGTGCCAGCAGTTCTCCCGGGAGGGACACTGAAGCTTTCTTT
TRBD2,16,TRBJ2-1,-,TRBV7-8,CASSLAESGGVNEQFF,TGTGCCAGCAGCTTAGCGGAAAGCGGGGGGGTAAATGAGCAGTTCTTC
-,13,TRBJ2-7,few,TRBV6-1,CASSDSLDKRQYF,TGTGCCAGCAGTGATTCTCTCGATAAGCGGCAGTACTTC
-,11,TRBJ1-1,-,TRBV30,CAWRDTREAFF,TGTGCCTGGAGGGACACTCGGGAAGCTTTCTTT
TRBD1,14,TRBJ1-2,many,TRBV6-1,CASGMAQGAFGYTF,TGTGCGAGCGGAATGGCTCAGGGGGCGTTTGGCTACACCTTC
TRBD1,15,TRBJ1-1,-,TRBV12-3/TRBV12-4,CASSLAQGRHTEAFF,TGTGCCAGCAGTTTAGCACAGGGGCGACACACTGAAGCTTTCTTT
-,13,TRBJ2-7,few,TRBV18,CASSPAGIDEQYF,TGTGCCAGCTCACCAGCAGGGATAGACGAGCAGTACTTC
-,13,TRBJ2-3,few,TRBV2,CASSDQGQDTQYF,TGTGCCAGCAGTGACCAGGGCCAAGATACGCAGTATTTT
-,13,TRBJ2-2,many,TRBV30,CAWGGQAVGELFF,TGTGCCTGGGGGGGACAAGCAGTCGGGGAGCTGTTTTTT
TRBD1,14,TRBJ2-1,few,TRBV27,CASSLSVGHRGQFF,TGTGCCAGCAGTTTATCAGTCGGTCACAGGGGGCAGTTCTTC
-,14,TRBJ2-2,few,TRBV2,CASIRGPNTGELFF,TGTGCCAGCATACGGGGCCCGAACACCGGGGAGCTGTTTTTT
TRBD2,16,TRBJ2-3,-,TRBV7-9,CASSPSRLAVTDTQYF,TGTGCCAGCAGCCCATCGCGGCTAGCGGTCACAGATACGCAGTATTTT
TRBD2,16,TRBJ2-3,many,TRBV4-2,CASSQDRSGGAATQYF,TGTGCCAGCAGCCAAGATCGAAGCGGGGGGGCCGCCACGCAGTATTTT
-,14,TRBJ2-6,many,TRBV7-3,CASSLTAGANVLTF,TGTGCCAGCAGCTTAACGGCTGGGGCCAACGTCCTGACTTTC
-,13,TRBJ2-5,few,TRBV7-3,CASSAQVQETQYF,TGTGCCAGCAGCGCACAGGTCCAAGAGACCCAGTACTTC
-,13,TRBJ2-5,many,TRBV7-9,CASSSGLQETQYF,TGTGCCAGCAGTTCGGGGCTCCAAGAGACCCAGTACTTC
TRBD1,16,TRBJ2-2,many,TRBV7-6,CASSSGQGLNTGELFF,TGTGCCAGCAGCTCCGGACAGGGATTGAACACCGGGGAGCTGTTTTTT
-,12,TRBJ2-3,-,TRBV2,CASHRATDTQYF,TGTGCCAGCCACCGGGCCACAGATACGCAGTATTTT
-,13,TRBJ2-7,few,TRBV20-1,CSAPRRDSYEQYF,TGCAGTGCTCCTAGGCGGGACTCCTACGAGCAGTACTTC
-,15,TRBJ1-2,few,TRBV13,CASSLGGVGTIGYTF,TGTGCCAGCAGCTTAGGTGGGGTCGGGACGATCGGCTACACCTTC
TRBD1,14,TRBJ1-6,many,TRBV7-3,CASSLGRGDSPLHF,TGTGCCAGCAGCTTAGGCAGGGGGGATTCACCCCTCCACTTT
-,12,TRBJ2-3,-,TRBV2,CASRGSRDTQYF,TGTGCCAGCAGGGGTAGCAGGGATACGCAGTATTTT
-,13,TRBJ2-3,-,TRBV18,CASSPGDGNTQYF,TGTGCCAGCTCACCGGGGGACGGGAATACGCAGTATTTT
-,14,TRBJ2-1,-,TRBV12-3/TRBV12-4,CASSFVSSYNVQFF,TGTGCCAGCAGTTTTGTTAGCTCCTACAATGTGCAGTTCTTC
TRBD1,14,TRBJ2-5,few,TRBV12-3/TRBV12-4,CASSFDTGGKTQYF,TGTGCCAGCAGTTTCGACACAGGGGGGAAGACCCAGTACTTC
-,13,TRBJ2-5,-,TRBV5-5,CASSLAREETQYF,TGTGCCAGCAGCTTAGCCAGGGAAGAGACCCAGTACTTC
TRBD1,14,TRBJ1-2,many,TRBV20-1,CSAGQGYTNYGYTF,TGCAGTGCTGGACAGGGATATACTAACTATGGCTACACCTTC
TRBD2,18,TRBJ2-3,many,TRBV5-1,CASSLEGLAALSTDTQYF,TGCGCCAGCAGCTTGGAAGGACTAGCGGCACTTAGCACAGATACGCAGTATTTT
TRBD1,15,TRBJ2-3,many,TRBV10-3,CAISEPDRVGDTQYF,TGTGCCATCAGTGAGCCGGACAGGGTGGGAGATACGCAGTATTTT
-,13,TRBJ2-5,-,TRBV6-1,CASSDWAEETQYF,TGTGCCAGCAGTGACTGGGCGGAAGAGACCCAGTACTTC
-,13,TRBJ2-3,-,TRBV6-5,CASKKTGTDTQYF,TGTGCCAGCAAAAAAACGGGGACAGATACGCAGTATTTT
TRBD1,13,TRBJ1-2,few,TRBV10-3,CAISGGQAYGYTF,TGTGCCATCAGTGGCGGACAGGCCTATGGCTACACCTTC
TRBD1,16,TRBJ1-1,many,TRBV6-5,CASSSPTGRGGTEAFF,TGTGCCAGCAGTTCACCGACAGGGCGGGGAGGCACTGAAGCTTTCTTT
-,14,TRBJ1-5,-,TRBV4-1,CASSQVGQNQPQHF,TGCGCCAGCAGCCAAGTAGGCCAGAATCAGCCCCAGCATTTT
-,14,TRBJ1-3,few,TRBV12-3/TRBV12-4,CASSLLELGNTIYF,TGTGCCAGCAGTTTGCTAGAACTCGGAAACACCATATATTTT
-,14,TRBJ1-1,-,TRBV3-1,CASSRFGGGTEAFF,TGTGCCAGCAGCCGCTTTGGGGGCGGCACTGAAGCTTTCTTT
-,13,TRBJ1-4,many,TRBV2,CASTGQQGEKLFF,TGTGCCAGCACTGGCCAGCAGGGTGAAAAACTGTTTTTT
-,17,TRBJ1-6,many,TRBV27,CASSFSPGTGAHSPLHF,TGTGCCAGCAGTTTCTCCCCCGGAACCGGGGCCCATTCACCCCTCCACTTT